The entry below describes one T cell receptor beta chain. The target antigen is unknown. The sample is drawn from a study of CD8 T cells in ankylosing spondylitis. Whole-study results and caveats: According to the report, clones linked to the disease were significantly enriched in matched synovial fluid samples taken from ankylosing spondylitis patients.

The germline V and J ends were trimmed by 4 bases and 0 bases, with 20 bases remaining between them. Per the germline V gene, CDR1 is SGHKS and CDR2 is YYEKEE (reference sequence). The CDR3 sequence is 17 residues long. TCRdb independently ran MiXCR on the 5' RACE reads; one entry per CDR3 protein. The data show 300,000 to 350,000 distinct CDR3 sequences, about 15% seen once. The TCR comes from a male donor with ankylosing spondylitis or in good health (not recorded which). The material sequenced was blood, either unsorted or a sorted T cell fraction (not recorded which). The J gene is TRBJ2-7, the V gene TRBV5-5; TRBD1 is a possible D gene (7 bases). CDR3 nucleotides: TGTGCCAGCAGCCTTCTGCGGGACAGCGAACTCTCCTACGAGCAGTACTTC. It yields the protein CASSLLRDSELSYEQYF.